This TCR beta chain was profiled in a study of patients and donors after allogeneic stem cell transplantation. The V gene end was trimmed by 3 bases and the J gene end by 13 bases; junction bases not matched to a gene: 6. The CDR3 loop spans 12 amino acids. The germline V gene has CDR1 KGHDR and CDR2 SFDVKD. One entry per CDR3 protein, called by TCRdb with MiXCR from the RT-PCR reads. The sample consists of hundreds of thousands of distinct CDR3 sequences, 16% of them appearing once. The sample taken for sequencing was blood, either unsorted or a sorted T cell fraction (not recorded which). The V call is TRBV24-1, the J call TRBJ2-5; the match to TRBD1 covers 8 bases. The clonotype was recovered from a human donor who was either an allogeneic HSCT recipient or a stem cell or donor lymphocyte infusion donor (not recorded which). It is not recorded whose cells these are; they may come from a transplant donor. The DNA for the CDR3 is TGTGCCACCAGTGATCGAAGGACAGGGATGTACTTC. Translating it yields CATSDRRTGMYF.